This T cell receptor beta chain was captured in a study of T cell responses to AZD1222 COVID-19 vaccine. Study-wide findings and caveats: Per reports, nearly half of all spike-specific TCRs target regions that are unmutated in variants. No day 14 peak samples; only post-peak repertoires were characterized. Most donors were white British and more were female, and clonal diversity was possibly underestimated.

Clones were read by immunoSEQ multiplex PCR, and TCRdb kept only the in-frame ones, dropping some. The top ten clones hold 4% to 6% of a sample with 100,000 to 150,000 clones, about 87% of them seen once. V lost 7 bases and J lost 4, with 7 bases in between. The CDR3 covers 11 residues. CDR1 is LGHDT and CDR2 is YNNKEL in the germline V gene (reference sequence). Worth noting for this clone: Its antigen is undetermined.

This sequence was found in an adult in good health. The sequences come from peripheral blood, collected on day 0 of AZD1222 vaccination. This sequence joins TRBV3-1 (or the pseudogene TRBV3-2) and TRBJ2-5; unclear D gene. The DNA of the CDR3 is TGTGCCAGCATGAGCAGAGAGACCCAGTACTTC. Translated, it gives CASMSRETQYF.